Each of the 21 T cell receptor beta chains below was sequenced from the same sample in a study of T cells in women clearing cervical HPV infection. Libraries were prepared by immunoSEQ multiplex PCR; TCRdb keeps only in-frame clonotypes and omits some of them. This sample's clone table lists about 19,000 clones. Sequenced input: blood buffy coat. These receptors originate from a woman aged 18 to 75 with a cervical HPV16 infection that either progressed to CIN3+ or cleared (not recorded which).

About this clone: The read ends 3 residues early relative to the CDR3; the germline J gene fills the gap. The chain combines TRBV5-4 with TRBJ1-1; D uncertain. The V and J ends lost 0 bases and 0 bases respectively, with 3 bases between them. Germline V CDR1 and CDR2: SGHNT, YYREEE (reference sequence). The CDR3 runs 13 residues. This CDR3 is CASSLDMNTEAFF. CDR3 bases read: TGTGCCAGCAGCTTGGACATGAACACTGAA.

Comment on this clone: The read finishes 3 residues shy of the CDR3 end, and the germline J gene is used to complete it. The V and J genes are TRBV6-2 or TRBV6-3 and TRBJ2-5; no firm D call. V was clipped by 2 bases and J by 0 bases, with 7 bases between them. The CDR3 has 14 amino acids. The germline CDR1 and CDR2 sequences are MNHEY and SVGEGT. CDR3 protein: CASSYILYQETQYF. CDR3 DNA (partial): TGTGCCAGCAGTTACATCCTGTACCAAGAGACC.

Concerning this clone itself: The CDR3 is cut off 3 residues early in the read; its end comes from the germline J gene. V gene TRBV5-1 combines with J gene TRBJ1-1, with 7 bases matching TRBD1. CDR3 length: 15 residues. Germline V gene sequence: CDR1 SGHRS, CDR2 YFSETQ. The sequenced part of the CDR3 DNA is TGCGCCAGCAATCCTTCCGGGACAGTACAAGAGACA. It translates to CASNPSGTVQET. The whole CDR3 region reads CASNPSGTVQETAFF.

The CDR3 DNA, read in part, is TGTGCCAGCAACCCTGACAGGGGAGCAAACAATGAG. This codes for CASNPDRGANNE. The complete CDR3 reads CASNPDRGANNEQFF. V and J are TRBV12-3 or TRBV12-4 and TRBJ2-1, with 8 bases identical to TRBD1. The read terminates 3 residues before the CDR3 end, so the remaining end is supplied by the germline J gene. CDR3 size: 15 residues. With V trimmed by 7 bases and J by 5 bases, 10 bases remained unmatched.

Concerning this clone itself: The read falls 3 residues short of the CDR3 end, and the missing part is taken from the germline J gene. The chain uses TRBV29-1 and TRBJ1-3, with D unresolved. Trimming took 4 bases from V and 3 from J, leaving 13 bases between them. This CDR3 region has 14 residues. Per the germline V gene, CDR1 is SQVTM and CDR2 is ANQGSEA. The CDR3 DNA, read in part, is TGCAGCGTTGGAGGTTACGGCGGTGGAAACACC. It is translated as CSVGGYGGGNT. The entire CDR3 is CSVGGYGGGNTIYF.

Turning to this clone: The CDR3 is cut off 3 residues early in the read; its end comes from the germline J gene. This chain joins TRBV5-1 and TRBJ1-6; D may be TRBD1 (5 bases). The CDR3 is made up of 15 amino acids. The V gene's germline CDR1 is SGHRS and CDR2 YFSETQ. V lost 6 bases and J lost 6, with 16 bases in between. CDR3 region: CASTLGQGVNSPLHF. Partial CDR3 DNA: TGCGCCAGCACCCTGGGCCAGGGTGTTAATTCACCC.

A note on this clone: The read terminates 3 residues before the CDR3 end, so the remaining end is supplied by the germline J gene. The chain employs TRBV20-1 and TRBJ1-4; D might be TRBD1 (5 bases). The CDR3 loop spans 14 amino acids. Germline-derived CDR1 and CDR2 are DFQATT and SNEGSKA (reference sequence). V lost 3 bases to trimming and J lost 5 bases, with 13 bases between them. CDR3 in amino acids: CSASMDTINEKLFF. The sequenced part of the CDR3 DNA is TGCAGTGCTAGCATGGACACCATAAATGAAAAA.

The sequenced part of the CDR3 DNA is TGTGCCAGCAGCTTAATATTGACAGGGTCGGAGACC. This translates into CASSLILTGSET. The complete CDR3 sequence is CASSLILTGSETQYF. The chain employs TRBV5-4 and TRBJ2-5; the match to TRBD1 covers 7 bases. The read terminates 3 residues before the CDR3 end, so the remaining end is supplied by the germline J gene. V shed 2 bases and J 5 bases; nucleotides not matched to a gene: 9. Germline V gene sequence: CDR1 SGHNT, CDR2 YYREEE (reference sequence). The CDR3 is made up of 15 amino acids.

The DNA read from the CDR3 is TGCGCCAGCAGCTTGGAACAGGCTAGAAACACC. Translated: CASSLEQARNT. The entire CDR3 protein is CASSLEQARNTIYF. V is TRBV5-1 and J is TRBJ1-3, with a weak D call TRBD1 (5 bases). Read coverage stops 3 residues before the CDR3 terminus; the germline J gene supplies the remainder. CDR3 size: 14 residues. Trimming cost V 0 bases and J 5 bases, with 9 bases left between them. Germline loops: CDR1 SGHRS, CDR2 YFSETQ.

CDR3 bases read: TGCGCCAGCCGCACCCTTCCCGGGTCCGGACCC. Its translation: CASRTLPGSGP. The complete CDR3 protein is CASRTLPGSGPQHF. This chain uses TRBV5-1 with TRBJ1-5; D call uncertain. The read falls 3 residues short of the CDR3 end, and the missing part is taken from the germline J gene. Germline V gene lookup returns CDR1 SGHRS and CDR2 YFSETQ. The CDR3 consists of 14 residues.

Worth noting for this clone: The CDR3 end lies 3 residues beyond the end of the read and is filled in from the germline J gene. This chain links TRBV5-1 with TRBJ1-4; 7 positions match TRBD1. Germline CDR1 reads SGHRS; CDR2 reads YFSETQ. V shed 4 bases, J shed 4 bases, and the junction held 7 bases outside the gene matches. The CDR3 length is 15 residues. The CDR3 here is CASSPGTAVNEKLFF. The covered CDR3 bases are TGCGCCAGCAGCCCCGGGACAGCCGTTAATGAAAAA.

For this clone: The sequence runs out 3 residues before the end of the CDR3; the remainder is reconstructed from the germline J gene. The gene calls are TRBV6-1 and TRBJ2-4, with D perhaps TRBD2 (6 bases). CDR1 MNHNS and CDR2 SASEGT come from the germline V gene. This CDR3 contains 15 residues. This CDR3 is CASSEAQTQDYGQYF. Incomplete CDR3 DNA: TGTGCCAGCAGTGAGGCCCAAACACAGGACTATGGT.

Concerning this clone itself: The read comes to an end 3 residues before the CDR3 does, leaving the germline J gene to fill in the end. This rearrangement joins TRBV7-7 to TRBJ1-2, with D tentatively TRBD1 (6 bases). Germline V lookup: CDR1 SSHAT, CDR2 FNYEAQ (reference sequence). CDR3 length: 13 residues. The sequenced CDR3 bases are TGTGCCAGCAGCCCACAGGGATCCTACGAC. As protein: CASSPQGSYD. The CDR3, in full, reads CASSPQGSYDYTF.

A note on this clone: The read finishes 3 residues shy of the CDR3 end, and the germline J gene is used to complete it. The chain combines TRBV7-2 with TRBJ1-2; no firm D call. There are 14 residues in the CDR3. Germline V gene data show CDR1 as SGHTA and CDR2 as FQGNSA. CDR3 sequence reads: CASSGGRSTDTYTF. CDR3 DNA (partial): TGTGCCAGCAGTGGCGGGCGTAGCACAGATACC. Based on the CDR3 plus reference TRBV7-2 and TRBJ1-2, the full variable domain is GAGVSQSPSNKVTEKGKDVELRCDPISGHTALYWYRQSLGQGLEFLIYFQGNSAPDKSGLPSDRFSAERTGGSVSTLTIQRTQQEDSAVYLCASSGGRSTDTYTFGSGTRLTVV.

Concerning this clone: The CDR3 extends 3 residues past the end of the read, so its final part is completed from the germline J gene. This sequence joins TRBV7-3 and TRBJ2-5; D perhaps matches TRBD2 (6 bases). Germline CDR1 and CDR2: SGHTA and FQGTGA. Trimming took off 5 bases at V and 5 bases at J, with 18 bases between the two ends. The CDR3 contains 15 residues. CDR3 in amino acids: CASSTMEGRMETQYF. The CDR3 bases that were read are TGTGCCAGCAGCACGATGGAGGGTAGGATGGAGACC.

Note on this clone: The read finishes 3 residues shy of the CDR3 end, and the germline J gene is used to complete it. V is TRBV19 and J is TRBJ2-5; 10 positions match TRBD2. With V trimmed by 4 bases and J by 4 bases, 12 bases remained unmatched. The CDR3 consists of 17 residues. CDR1 and CDR2 from the germline V gene are LNHDA and SQIVND (reference sequence). CDR3 bases read: TGTGCCAGTAGTACTCCTCTTCTAGCGGGGGAAACAGAGACC. Residues: CASSTPLLAGETET. The whole CDR3 sequence reads CASSTPLLAGETETQYF.

As to this clone: The read ends 3 residues shy of where the CDR3 ends; the end is completed using the germline J gene. This sequence joins TRBV6-2 or TRBV6-3 and TRBJ2-5; 9 nucleotides match TRBD1. J lost 4 bases, V lost 6 bases, and 12 bases had no gene match. CDR1 and CDR2 (germline): MNHEY, SVGEGT. This CDR3 contains 16 residues. The CDR3 here is CASSQNRGRTVETQYF. The DNA read from the CDR3 is TGTGCCAGCAGCCAAAACAGGGGGCGTACGGTAGAGACC.

In regard to this clone: The read terminates 3 residues before the CDR3 end, so the remaining end is supplied by the germline J gene. The genes are TRBV6-2 or TRBV6-3 and TRBJ1-2; D remains ambiguous. This CDR3 is built from 14 residues. Per the germline V gene, CDR1 is MNHEY and CDR2 is SVGEGT. Trimming stripped 5 bases from V and 4 bases from J, with 14 bases between. The sequenced part of the CDR3 DNA is TGTGCCAGCAGTCCTACCGGACTTGGCTATGGC. It codes for CASSPTGLGYG. The full CDR3 sequence reads CASSPTGLGYGYTF.

Comment on this clone: The read terminates 3 residues before the CDR3 end, so the remaining end is supplied by the germline J gene. The J gene is TRBJ2-6, the V gene TRBV18, with D unresolved. The germline V gene has CDR1 KGHSH and CDR2 LQKENI. CDR3 length: 17 amino acids. Trimming stripped 3 bases from V and 0 bases from J, with 12 bases between. CDR3 in amino acids: CASSPQFSPSGANVLTF. CDR3 bases read: TGTGCCAGCTCACCCCAATTTTCCCCCTCTGGGGCCAACGTC.

The covered CDR3 bases are TGTGCCAGCAGGGAGGAGCGGGGGGGTTCCAATGAG. It specifies CASREERGGSNE. The whole CDR3 is CASREERGGSNEQFF. The rearrangement links TRBV6-2 or TRBV6-3 to TRBJ2-1, with 10 positions matching TRBD2. The read ends 3 residues shy of where the CDR3 ends; the end is completed using the germline J gene. Germline assignment: CDR1 MNHEY and CDR2 SVGEGT. V dropped 6 bases and J dropped 6; count of bases not matched to a gene: 8. CDR3 size: 15 residues.

A remark on this clone: The read ends 3 residues shy of where the CDR3 ends; the end is completed using the germline J gene. This chain joins TRBV19 and TRBJ1-2, with TRBD1 identical over 10 bases. Germline V gives CDR1 LNHDA, CDR2 SQIVND (reference sequence). CDR3 length: 14 residues. This chain's CDR3 is CASSYKDRGYDYTF. The sequenced CDR3 bases are TGTGCCAGTAGCTATAAGGACAGGGGGTACGAC.